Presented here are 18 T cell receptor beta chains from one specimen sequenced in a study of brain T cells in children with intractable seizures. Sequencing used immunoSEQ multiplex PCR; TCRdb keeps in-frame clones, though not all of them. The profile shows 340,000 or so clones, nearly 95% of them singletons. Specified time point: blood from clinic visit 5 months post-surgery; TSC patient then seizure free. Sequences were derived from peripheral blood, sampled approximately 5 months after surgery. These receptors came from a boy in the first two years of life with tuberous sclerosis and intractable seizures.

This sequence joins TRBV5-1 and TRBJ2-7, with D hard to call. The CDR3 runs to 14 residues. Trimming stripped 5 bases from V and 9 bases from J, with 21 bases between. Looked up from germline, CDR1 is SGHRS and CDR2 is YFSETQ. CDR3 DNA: TGCGCCAGCAGTACCTCGGGCCCATACTCTGTGCAGTACTTC. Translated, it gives CASSTSGPYSVQYF.

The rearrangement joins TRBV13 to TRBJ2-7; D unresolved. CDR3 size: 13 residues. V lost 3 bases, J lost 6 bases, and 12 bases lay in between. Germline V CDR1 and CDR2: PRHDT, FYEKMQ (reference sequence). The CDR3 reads CASSFPSSSEQYF. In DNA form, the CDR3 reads TGTGCCAGCAGCTTCCCCTCAAGCTCCGAGCAGTACTTC.

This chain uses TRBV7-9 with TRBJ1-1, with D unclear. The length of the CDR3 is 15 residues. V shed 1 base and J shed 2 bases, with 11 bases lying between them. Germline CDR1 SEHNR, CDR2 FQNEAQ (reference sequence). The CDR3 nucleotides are TGTGCCAGCAGCTTAGGTGTGTGGGCTAACACTGAAGCTTTCTTT. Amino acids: CASSLGVWANTEAFF. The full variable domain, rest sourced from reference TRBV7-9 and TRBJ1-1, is DTGVSQNPRHKITKRGQNVTFRCDPISEHNRLYWYRQTLGQGPEFLTYFQNEAQLEKSRLLSDRFSAERPKGSFSTLEIQRTEQGDSAMYLCASSLGVWANTEAFFGQGTRLTVV.

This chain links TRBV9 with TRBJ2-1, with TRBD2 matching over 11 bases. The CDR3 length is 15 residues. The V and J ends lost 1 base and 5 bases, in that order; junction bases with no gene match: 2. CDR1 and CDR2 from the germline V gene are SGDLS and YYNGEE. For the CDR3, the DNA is TGTGCCAGCAGCGTATCTAGCGGGAGGAACAATGAGCAGTTCTTC. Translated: CASSVSSGRNNEQFF.

The CDR3 region has the DNA TGTGCCAGCAGCCATCCTCGGACTGCCAATGAGCAGTTCTTC. This encodes CASSHPRTANEQFF. The chain carries TRBV7-9 and TRBJ2-1; possibly TRBD2 for D (5 bases). The CDR3 runs 14 residues. Trimming removed 5 bases at V and 6 bases at J, with 14 bases between. Germline lookup yields CDR1 SEHNR and CDR2 FQNEAQ (reference sequence).

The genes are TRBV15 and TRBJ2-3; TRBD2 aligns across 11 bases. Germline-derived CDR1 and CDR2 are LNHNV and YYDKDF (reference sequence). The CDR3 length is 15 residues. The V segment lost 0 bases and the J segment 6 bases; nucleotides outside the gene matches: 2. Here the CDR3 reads CATSRDSGGADTQYF. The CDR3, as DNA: TGTGCCACCAGCAGAGATAGCGGGGGGGCCGATACGCAGTATTTT. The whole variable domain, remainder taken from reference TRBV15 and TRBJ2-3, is DAMVIQNPRYQVTQFGKPVTLSCSQTLNHNVMYWYQQKSSQAPKLLFHYYDKDFNNEADTPDNFQSRRPNTSFCFLDIRSPGLGDTAMYLCATSRDSGGADTQYFGPGTRLTVL.

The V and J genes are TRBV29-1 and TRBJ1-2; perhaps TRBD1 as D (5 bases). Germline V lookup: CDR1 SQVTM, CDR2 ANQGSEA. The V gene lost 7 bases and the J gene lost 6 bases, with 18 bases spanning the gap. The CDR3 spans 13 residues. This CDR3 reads CSGRTGPSDGYTF. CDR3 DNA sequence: TGCAGCGGAAGGACGGGACCATCGGATGGCTACACCTTC.

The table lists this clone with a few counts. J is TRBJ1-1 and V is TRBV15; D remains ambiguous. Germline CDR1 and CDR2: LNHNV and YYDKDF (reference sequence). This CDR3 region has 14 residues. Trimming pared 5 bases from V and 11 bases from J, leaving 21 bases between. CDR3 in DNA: TGTGCCACCAGCGGTATACGAGGAGGGCGAGGGGCTTTCTTT. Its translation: CATSGIRGGRGAFF.

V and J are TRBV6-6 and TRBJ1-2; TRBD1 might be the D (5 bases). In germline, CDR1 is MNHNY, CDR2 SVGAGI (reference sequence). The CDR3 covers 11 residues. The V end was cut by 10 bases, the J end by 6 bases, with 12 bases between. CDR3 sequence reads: CAIRTNDGYTF. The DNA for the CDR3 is TGTGCCATCCGGACAAACGATGGCTACACCTTC.

The CDR3 bases are TGCGCCAGCAGCCAAGATCGGGAGCGGGAGTTATACAATGAGCAGTTCTTC. Translation gives CASSQDRERELYNEQFF. The chain combines TRBV4-1 with TRBJ2-1, with 8 bases that match TRBD2. J lost 4 bases, V lost 0 bases, and 8 bases had no gene match. The CDR3 extends over 17 amino acids. The germline CDR1 and CDR2 sequences are MGHRA and YSYEKL.

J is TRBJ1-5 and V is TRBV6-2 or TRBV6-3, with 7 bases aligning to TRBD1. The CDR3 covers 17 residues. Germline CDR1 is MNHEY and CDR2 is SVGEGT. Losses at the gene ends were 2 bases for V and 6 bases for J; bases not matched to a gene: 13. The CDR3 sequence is CASSYTSVGGGGQPQHF. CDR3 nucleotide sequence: TGTGCCAGCAGTTACACTAGCGTAGGGGGCGGAGGTCAGCCCCAGCATTTT.

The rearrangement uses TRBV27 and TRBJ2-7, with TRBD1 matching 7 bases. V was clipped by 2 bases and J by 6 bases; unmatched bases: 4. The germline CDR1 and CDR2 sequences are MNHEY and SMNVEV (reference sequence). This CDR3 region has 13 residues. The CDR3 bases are TGTGCCAGCAGTTTAAGACAGGGTCTCGAGCAGTACTTC. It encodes CASSLRQGLEQYF.

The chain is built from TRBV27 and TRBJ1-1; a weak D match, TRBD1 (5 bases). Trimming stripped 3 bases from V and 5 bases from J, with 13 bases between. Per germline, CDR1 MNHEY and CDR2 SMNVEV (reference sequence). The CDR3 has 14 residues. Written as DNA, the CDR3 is TGTGCCAGCAGTTTGTCCGACAGTTATACTGAAGCTTTCTTT. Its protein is CASSLSDSYTEAFF.

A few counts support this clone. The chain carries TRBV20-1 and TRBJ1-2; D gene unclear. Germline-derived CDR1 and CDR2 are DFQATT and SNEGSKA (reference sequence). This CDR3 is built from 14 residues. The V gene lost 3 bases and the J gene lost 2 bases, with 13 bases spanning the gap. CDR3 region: CSASSIDKNYGYTF. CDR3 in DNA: TGCAGTGCTAGTTCTATAGACAAAAACTATGGCTACACCTTC.

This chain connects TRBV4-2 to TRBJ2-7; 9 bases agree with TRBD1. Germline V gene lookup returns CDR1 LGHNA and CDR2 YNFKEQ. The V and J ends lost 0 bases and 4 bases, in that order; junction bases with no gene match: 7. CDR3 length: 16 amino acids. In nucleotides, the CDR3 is TGTGCCAGCAGCCAAGATGGGGGGACAGGGTTTTACGAGCAGTACTTC. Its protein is CASSQDGGTGFYEQYF.

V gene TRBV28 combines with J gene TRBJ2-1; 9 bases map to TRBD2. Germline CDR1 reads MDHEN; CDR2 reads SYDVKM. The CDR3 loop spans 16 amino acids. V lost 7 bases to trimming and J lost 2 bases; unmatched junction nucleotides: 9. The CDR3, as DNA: TGTGCCAGCAAGCGACTAGCGGAGACCCCCTACAATGAGCAGTTCTTC. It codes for CASKRLAETPYNEQFF.

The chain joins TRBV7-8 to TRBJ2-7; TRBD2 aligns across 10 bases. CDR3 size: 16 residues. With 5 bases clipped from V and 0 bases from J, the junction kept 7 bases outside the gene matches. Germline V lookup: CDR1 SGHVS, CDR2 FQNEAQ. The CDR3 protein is CASSERLAGGSYEQYF. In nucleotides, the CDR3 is TGTGCCAGCAGCGAGAGACTAGCGGGCGGCTCCTACGAGCAGTACTTC.

The CDR3 sequence: CASSGYTQYF. CDR3 DNA: TGTGCCAGCAGTGGCTATACCCAGTACTTC. The chain couples TRBV25-1 to TRBJ2-5; D is unresolved. Germline V gene sequence: CDR1 MGHDK, CDR2 SYGVNS. The CDR3 extends over 10 amino acids. Trimming left V 4 bases short and J 8 bases short, with 5 bases between.